The TCR beta chain under discussion was sequenced for a study of T cells expressing NK-cell markers. Study-level information: Repertoire data for TCR beta were derived from sorted T cells (CD3+CD56+NKG2C+, CD3+CD56+NKG2C- and CD3+CD56-NKG2C+). Among eight sequenced donors, seven carried HCMV seropositivity while one was seronegative. Findings of the study overall: A handful of donors showed these clonotypes also leading the CD3+CD56-NKG2C+ fraction.

The germline V gene encodes CDR1 LGHDT and CDR2 YNNKEL (reference sequence). This CDR3 is 15 amino acids long. Notes on this clonotype: Its target is unknown.

UMIs were included in TCR beta cDNA generated by 5'RACE template switching. TCRdb processed the 5' RACE reads again and assigns one entry to each CDR3 protein, with no DNA. The sample table sets out 450,000 to 600,000 distinct CDR3 sequences. The source of this sequence is a young man in good health. Sequenced input: blood T cells: a sorted CD56 or NKG2C T cell subset, CD4+ or CD8+ T cells, or bulk PBMC T cells (not recorded which). The chain recombines TRBV3-1 with TRBJ2-7. CDR3 amino acids: CASSQGLEGLYEQYF.